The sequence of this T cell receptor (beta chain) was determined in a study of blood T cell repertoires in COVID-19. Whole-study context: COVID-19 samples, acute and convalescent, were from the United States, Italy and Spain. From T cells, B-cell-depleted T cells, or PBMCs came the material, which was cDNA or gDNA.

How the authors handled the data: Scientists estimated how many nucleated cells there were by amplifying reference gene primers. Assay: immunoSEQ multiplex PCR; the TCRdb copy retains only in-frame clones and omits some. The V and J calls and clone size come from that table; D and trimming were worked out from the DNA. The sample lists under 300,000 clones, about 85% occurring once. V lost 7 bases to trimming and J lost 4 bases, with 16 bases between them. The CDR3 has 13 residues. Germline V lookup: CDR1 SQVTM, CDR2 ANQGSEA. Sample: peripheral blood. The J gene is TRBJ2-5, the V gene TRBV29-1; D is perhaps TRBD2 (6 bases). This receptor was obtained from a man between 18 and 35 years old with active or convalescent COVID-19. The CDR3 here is CSATREEAETQYF. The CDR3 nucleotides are TGCAGCGCAACCAGGGAGGAGGCAGAGACCCAGTACTTC.